Listed here are 30 T cell receptor beta chains from one sample, sequenced in a study of shared clonotypes between healthy human individuals. Naive CD8 populations comprised CD45RO-negative cells positively selected for CCR7, excluding terminally differentiated effector memory CD45RA+ cells. Profiling relied on immunoSEQ multiplex PCR, and the TCRdb table lists in-frame clones only, not all of them. Of just over 2,000,000 clones in the sample, approximately 94% are singletons; the top ten hold 0.9% to 1.3%. The sequencing input was naive CD8+ T cells sorted from blood. The receptors derive from a man younger than 30 in good health.

The chain combines TRBV6-5 with TRBJ2-6; weak D call: TRBD2 (6 bases). Trimming removed 6 bases at V and 4 bases at J, with 7 bases between. From germline, CDR1 is MNHEY and CDR2 SVGAGI. The CDR3 is 13 amino acids. CDR3 sequence (DNA): TGTGCCAGCAGAGGAGGGGGGGCCAACGTCCTGACTTTC. Encoded protein: CASRGGGANVLTF.

V and J are TRBV27 and TRBJ2-3, with 8 positions matching TRBD1. This CDR3 has 13 amino acids. Unmatched junction bases numbered 2, after V lost 5 bases and J lost 4 bases. CDR1 and CDR2 from the germline V gene are MNHEY and SMNVEV (reference sequence). This CDR3 reads CASSRTGSDTQYF. The CDR3 nucleotides read TGTGCCAGCAGTCGGACAGGGTCAGATACGCAGTATTTT.

The genes are TRBV9 and TRBJ2-5; D is uncertain. The CDR3 covers 13 residues. Trimming pared 0 bases from V and 9 bases from J, leaving 12 bases between. Looked up from germline, CDR1 is SGDLS and CDR2 is YYNGEE. Here the CDR3 DNA reads TGTGCCAGCAGCGTAGGAGGCTCCTCGGCCCAGTACTTC. Protein: CASSVGGSSAQYF.

The chain has TRBV9 and TRBJ2-1; D may be TRBD1 or TRBD2 (5 bases each). The germline gives CDR1 SGDLS, CDR2 YYNGEE. Trimming pared 3 bases from V and 5 bases from J, leaving 18 bases between. This CDR3 is 16 amino acids long. CDR3 amino acids: CASSAVPGTVNNEQFF. The CDR3 nucleotides read TGTGCCAGCAGCGCCGTACCGGGGACGGTGAACAATGAGCAGTTCTTC. The full variable domain, with the rest looked up from reference TRBV9 and TRBJ2-1, is DSGVTQTPKHLITATGQRVTLRCSPRSGDLSVYWYQQSLDQGLQFLIQYYNGEERAKGNILERFSAQQFPDLHSELNLSSLELGDSALYFCASSAVPGTVNNEQFFGPGTRLTVL.

This clone appeared once. CDR3 coding DNA: TGTGCCATCAGTGAGTCCCTACAGCGCGAGCAGTTCTTC. Protein product: CAISESLQREQFF. V and J are TRBV10-3 and TRBJ2-1, with no clear D. The CDR3 is made up of 13 amino acids. Germline CDR1 and CDR2: ENHRY and SYGVKD. Trimming took off 0 bases at V and 10 bases at J, with 10 bases between the two ends.

The chain couples TRBV10-2 to TRBJ2-7; 7 bases are shared with TRBD1. After removal of 4 bases from V and 1 base from J, the junction contained 10 bases not matched to a gene. Per the germline V gene, CDR1 is WSHSY and CDR2 is SAAADI. There are 16 residues in the CDR3. The CDR3 reads CASSGDSSLPSYEQYF. DNA for the CDR3: TGCGCCAGCAGTGGGGACAGTTCTTTGCCTTCCTACGAGCAGTACTTC.

The chain joins TRBV27 to TRBJ2-1; maybe TRBD2 (6 bases). This CDR3 comprises 16 residues. Germline CDR1 is MNHEY and CDR2 is SMNVEV (reference sequence). Trimming cost V 7 bases and J 5 bases, with 21 bases left between them. CDR3 bases: TGTGCCAGCACCCCCTCTTGGGGGGAAGCCCACAATGAGCAGTTCTTC. Its protein product is CASTPSWGEAHNEQFF.

The CDR3 DNA is TGTGCCAGCAGGAAGTTGGGGGGCGATGGCTACACCTTC. Translation: CASRKLGGDGYTF. The chain is built from TRBV9 and TRBJ1-2; perhaps TRBD1 as D (6 bases). CDR1 SGDLS and CDR2 YYNGEE come from the germline V gene. Trimming cost V 5 bases and J 6 bases, with 14 bases left between them. CDR3 length equals 13 residues.

The chain joins TRBV5-4 to TRBJ2-1; D uncertain. The CDR3 is made up of 15 amino acids. Germline assignment: CDR1 SGHNT and CDR2 YYREEE (reference sequence). The ends were cut back, 1 base at V and 4 bases at J, with 12 bases in the middle. CDR3 amino acids: CASSLMRPDYNEQFF. CDR3 nucleotide sequence: TGTGCCAGCAGCTTGATGAGACCTGATTACAATGAGCAGTTCTTC.

The chain employs TRBV7-9 and TRBJ2-5; TRBD1 agrees at 7 bases. CDR3 length equals 16 residues. V dropped 4 bases and J dropped 1; count of bases not matched to a gene: 9. In germline, CDR1 is SEHNR, CDR2 FQNEAQ (reference sequence). The CDR3 region has the DNA TGTGCCAGCAGCTCATATGTTGGACAGGCCCAAGAGACCCAGTACTTC. Amino acids: CASSSYVGQAQETQYF. Full variable domain (missing parts from reference TRBV7-9 and TRBJ2-5): DTGVSQNPRHKITKRGQNVTFRCDPISEHNRLYWYRQTLGQGPEFLTYFQNEAQLEKSRLLSDRFSAERPKGSFSTLEIQRTEQGDSAMYLCASSSYVGQAQETQYFGPGTRLLVL.

V gene TRBV6-5 combines with J gene TRBJ1-5, with 7 bases matching TRBD1. J lost 7 bases, V lost 6 bases, and 9 bases had no gene match. Germline CDR1 reads MNHEY; CDR2 reads SVGAGI. The CDR3 is made up of 14 amino acids. The CDR3 loop is CASSSTGSGQPQHF. In DNA, the CDR3 is TGTGCCAGCAGCTCGACAGGGTCTGGGCAGCCCCAGCATTTT.

The chain couples TRBV6-1 to TRBJ1-3; D is unclear. The CDR3 has 15 residues. V was shortened by 8 bases and J by 4 bases, with 18 bases between the two germline ends. Germline assignment: CDR1 MNHNS and CDR2 SASEGT. DNA of the CDR3: TGTGCCAGCCTACCGGGAGGAGTTCTCGGAAACACCATATATTTT. Translated: CASLPGGVLGNTIYF.

V is TRBV5-6 and J is TRBJ2-3; D not certain. Germline V gene data show CDR1 as SGHDT and CDR2 as YYEEEE. This CDR3 is 17 amino acids long. Trimming shortened V by 3 bases and J by 0 bases, and 17 bases separated the two germline ends. This chain's CDR3 is CASSWAKSLSSTDTQYF. The CDR3 nucleotides read TGTGCCAGCAGCTGGGCCAAGTCCCTCTCCAGCACAGATACGCAGTATTTT.

On this clone itself: Different DNA sequences within this sample yield the same CDR3. The V gene is TRBV4-2, the J gene TRBJ2-7, with D perhaps TRBD1 or TRBD2 (5 bases each). The germline V gene encodes CDR1 LGHNA and CDR2 YNFKEQ. The ends were cut back, 0 bases at V and 3 bases at J, with 6 bases in the middle. The CDR3 is made up of 13 amino acids. The CDR3 here is CASSQDGGYEQYF. The CDR3, as DNA: TGTGCCAGCAGCCAAGATGGGGGCTACGAGCAGTACTTC.

V is TRBV4-3 and J is TRBJ2-1; D possibly uses TRBD1 or TRBD2 (5 bases each). Trimming left V 0 bases short and J 14 bases short, with 11 bases between. CDR3 length equals 12 residues. Germline loops: CDR1 LGHNA, CDR2 YSLEER. The CDR3 DNA reads as TGCGCCAGCAGCCAAGATCCAGGGACCAAGTTCTTC. It yields the protein CASSQDPGTKFF.

The chain has TRBV29-1 and TRBJ2-1, with D tentatively TRBD1 (6 bases). The CDR3 runs to 13 residues. V lost 7 bases and J 7 bases, leaving 17 bases between the germline ends. The germline V gene has CDR1 SQVTM and CDR2 ANQGSEA. Here the CDR3 reads CSELQGSTNEQFF. In DNA form, the CDR3 reads TGCAGCGAACTGCAGGGGTCTACAAATGAGCAGTTCTTC.

This chain links TRBV14 with TRBJ2-4, with D perhaps TRBD2 (6 bases). V gave up 3 bases and J gave up 8 bases, with 17 bases separating them. Germline assignment: CDR1 SGHDN and CDR2 FVKESK. This CDR3 has 15 residues. CDR3 in DNA: TGTGCCAGCAGCCACCGGGGGTTGGGTCGGGACATTCAGTACTTC. Its translation is CASSHRGLGRDIQYF.

The J gene is TRBJ2-7, the V gene TRBV7-9, with a tentative D call TRBD2 (7 bases). The CDR3 has 14 residues. V was cut by 4 bases and J by 5 bases, with 15 bases left in between. Germline CDR1 is SEHNR and CDR2 is FQNEAQ (reference sequence). CDR3 nucleotides: TGTGCCAGCAGCTGGGGGGGCACGATAAACGAGCAGTACTTC. Translated, it gives CASSWGGTINEQYF.

This clone was seen a single time. The chain links TRBV13 to TRBJ1-2, with a weak D call TRBD1 (5 bases). Per the germline V gene, CDR1 is PRHDT and CDR2 is FYEKMQ (reference sequence). Trimming took 6 bases from V and 6 from J, leaving 20 bases between them. This CDR3 comprises 15 residues. CDR3 sequence (DNA): TGTGCCAGCAGACCGGGACTGGGGCTTTTCGATGGCTACACCTTC. The encoded protein is CASRPGLGLFDGYTF.

The CDR3 loop is CASSPRLSYEQYF. The CDR3 DNA sequence: TGTGCCAGTAGTCCCAGGCTCTCCTACGAGCAGTACTTC. The chain employs TRBV19 and TRBJ2-7; D gene unclear. Germline values: CDR1 LNHDA, CDR2 SQIVND (reference sequence). Trimming stripped 5 bases from V and 0 bases from J, with 8 bases between. This CDR3 is built from 13 residues.

V gene TRBV2 combines with J gene TRBJ2-7; the match to TRBD1 covers 9 bases. Germline V gene data show CDR1 as SNHLY and CDR2 as FYNNEI. Trimming took 4 bases from V and 4 from J; bases not matched to a gene: 5. The CDR3 is made up of 14 amino acids. As DNA, the CDR3 is TGTGCCAGCAGTGGTCGGGACAGGGAGTACGAGCAGTACTTC. Its translation: CASSGRDREYEQYF.

The chain combines TRBV9 with TRBJ2-5; 7 bases match TRBD2. The length of the CDR3 is 17 residues. The V segment lost 4 bases and the J segment 4 bases; nucleotides outside the gene matches: 16. Germline CDR1 reads SGDLS; CDR2 reads YYNGEE. The CDR3 sequence: CASSQTTQPGGGETQYF. Here the CDR3 DNA reads TGTGCCAGCAGCCAAACAACCCAGCCGGGAGGAGGAGAGACCCAGTACTTC.

The table lists this clone with a count of one. V gene TRBV9 combines with J gene TRBJ2-3; D unresolved. Germline CDR1 SGDLS, CDR2 YYNGEE. The CDR3 covers 14 residues. Trimming stripped 4 bases from V and 2 bases from J, with 11 bases between. The CDR3 DNA is TGTGCCAGCAGCACGCCCGACTCCACAGATACGCAGTATTTT. It yields the protein CASSTPDSTDTQYF.

The chain recombines TRBV6-6 with TRBJ2-2; a weak D match, TRBD1 (6 bases). The V gene lost 7 bases and the J gene lost 2 bases, with 8 bases spanning the gap. The CDR3 has 13 residues. The germline V gene encodes CDR1 MNHNY and CDR2 SVGAGI (reference sequence). This CDR3 is CASKTGNTGELFF. The CDR3 DNA follows: TGTGCCAGCAAGACAGGAAACACCGGGGAGCTGTTTTTT.

The J gene is TRBJ2-2, the V gene TRBV7-8, with D unclear. Germline V gives CDR1 SGHVS, CDR2 FQNEAQ. V dropped 5 bases and J dropped 3 bases, with 16 bases sitting between them. The CDR3 has 16 amino acids. CDR3 loop: CASSRKGSIDTGELFF. CDR3 sequence (DNA): TGTGCCAGCAGCAGAAAAGGCAGTATCGACACCGGGGAGCTGTTTTTT.

The genes are TRBV27 and TRBJ1-4, with a tentative D call TRBD1 (5 bases). The CDR3 runs to 17 residues. In germline, CDR1 is MNHEY, CDR2 SMNVEV (reference sequence). Between the trimmed V and J ends, which lost 2 bases and 4 bases, there was a span of 17 bases. CDR3 region: CASSLLGRAGSNEKLFF. The CDR3 coding sequence is TGTGCCAGCAGTTTACTGGGCAGGGCAGGGAGTAATGAAAAACTGTTTTTT.

The count of this clone is one. The chain joins TRBV15 to TRBJ2-1; 7 bases agree with TRBD2. V was pared by 5 bases and J by 9 bases, with 10 bases of the junction left unmatched. This CDR3 is built from 14 residues. The germline V gene encodes CDR1 LNHNV and CDR2 YYDKDF (reference sequence). CDR3 sequence (DNA): TGTGCCACCAGCGGCCGGGACTATCCGATTGAGCAGTTCTTC. It translates to CATSGRDYPIEQFF.

The V call is TRBV7-9, the J call TRBJ2-7, with D possibly TRBD1 on 6 matching bases. This CDR3 has 15 residues. V lost 5 bases and J lost 2, with 16 bases in between. CDR1 is SEHNR and CDR2 is FQNEAQ in the germline V gene (reference sequence). The CDR3 is CASSIVDRGTYEQYF. DNA for the CDR3: TGTGCCAGCAGCATAGTGGACAGAGGGACCTACGAGCAGTACTTC.

The rearrangement joins TRBV2 to TRBJ2-5; no firm D call. CDR3 length: 13 residues. CDR1 is SNHLY and CDR2 is FYNNEI in the germline V gene. V was pared by 4 bases and J by 5 bases, with 11 bases between. For the CDR3, the DNA is TGTGCCAGCAGTGGGGAAGGGTGGGAGACCCAGTACTTC. As protein: CASSGEGWETQYF.

The CDR3 spells CASSQFSGSYEQYF. CDR3 DNA: TGCGCCAGCAGCCAATTTAGCGGATCCTACGAGCAGTACTTC. The rearrangement uses TRBV4-3 and TRBJ2-7, with D possibly matching TRBD2 (6 bases). The CDR3 covers 14 residues. V was trimmed by 2 bases and J by 1 base, leaving 9 bases between them. Germline values: CDR1 LGHNA, CDR2 YSLEER.